These T cell receptor beta chains were read from a single sample in a study of T cells in Graves' hyperthyroidism and ophthalmopathy. TCRdb analysed the multiplex PCR reads with MiXCR anew, one entry per CDR3 protein. In the table there are fewer than 500,000 distinct CDR3 sequences, around 15% of which are singletons. Sequencing was done on a sample of blood. The origin of the receptors is a woman in her twenties or thirties with Graves' ophthalmopathy. The CDR3 runs from the conserved cysteine through the conserved F or W. The D gene is left open where the match is weak. A clone size is listed for some rows: how often the clone was seen (once, few, many), or a class if it is expanded.

V gene: TRBV20-1; J gene: TRBJ1-1; clone size: many; D gene: .; CDR3 DNA: TGCAGTGCTAGCCCCTACACTGAAGCTTTCTTT; CDR3 protein: CSASPYTEAFF
V gene: TRBV12-3/TRBV12-4; J gene: TRBJ1-1; clone size: many; D gene: .; CDR3 DNA: TGTGCCAGCAGTTTAACTTCAGAGAACACTGAAGCTTTCTTT; CDR3 protein: CASSLTSENTEAFF
V gene: TRBV4-1; J gene: TRBJ2-1; clone size: many; D gene: TRBD2; CDR3 DNA: TGCGCCAGCAGCCAAGTCGGGGGGGGCCATTACGATGAGCAGTTCTTC; CDR3 protein: CASSQVGGGHYDEQFF
V gene: TRBV5-1; J gene: TRBJ1-1; clone size: .; D gene: .; CDR3 DNA: TGCGCCAGCAGCTCAGGGTTGGCGGTGAACACTGAAGCTTTCTTT; CDR3 protein: CASSSGLAVNTEAFF
V gene: TRBV7-2; J gene: TRBJ2-3; clone size: many; D gene: .; CDR3 DNA: TGTGCCAGCAGCTTAACAAGCCTCACAGATACGCAGTATTTT; CDR3 protein: CASSLTSLTDTQYF
V gene: TRBV19; J gene: TRBJ2-1; clone size: .; D gene: TRBD1; CDR3 DNA: TGTGCCAGTAGGGGGGCAGGGGGTGAGCAGTTCTTC; CDR3 protein: CASRGAGGEQFF
V gene: TRBV18; J gene: TRBJ1-2; clone size: .; D gene: TRBD1; CDR3 DNA: TGTGCCAGCTCAGCGACTAGCGGGACAGACCGAAACTATGGCTACACCTTC; CDR3 protein: CASSATSGTDRNYGYTF
V gene: TRBV2; J gene: TRBJ1-6; clone size: many; D gene: .; CDR3 DNA: TGTGCCAGCAAGAAGGGGGGATCCTATAATTCACCCCTCCACTTT; CDR3 protein: CASKKGGSYNSPLHF
V gene: TRBV3-1; J gene: TRBJ2-2; clone size: many; D gene: TRBD1; CDR3 DNA: TGTGCCAGCAGCCTCGGGACAGGGGAAACCGGGGAGCTGTTTTTT; CDR3 protein: CASSLGTGETGELFF
V gene: TRBV6-4; J gene: TRBJ2-3; clone size: many; D gene: TRBD2; CDR3 DNA: TGTGCCAGCAGCGCCGGACTAGCGGGAGAAACAGATACGCAGTATTTT; CDR3 protein: CASSAGLAGETDTQYF
V gene: TRBV20-1; J gene: TRBJ1-5; clone size: many; D gene: TRBD1; CDR3 DNA: TGCAGTGCTGAACAGGGGGCGCGTTCGGCCCAGCCCCAGCATTTT; CDR3 protein: CSAEQGARSAQPQHF
V gene: TRBV6-2/TRBV6-3; J gene: TRBJ1-4; clone size: many; D gene: .; CDR3 DNA: TGTGCCAGCAGGAGGGGTGAAAAACTGTTTTTT; CDR3 protein: CASRRGEKLFF
V gene: TRBV7-6; J gene: TRBJ2-7; clone size: many; D gene: TRBD1; CDR3 DNA: TGTGCCGTCACAGGGGTGGCAGGCGAGCAGTACTTC; CDR3 protein: CAVTGVAGEQYF
V gene: TRBV2; J gene: TRBJ1-4; clone size: many; D gene: TRBD1; CDR3 DNA: TGTGCCAGCAGTGAATCCGGGACAGGGAGAGGAAAACTGTTTTTT; CDR3 protein: CASSESGTGRGKLFF
V gene: TRBV18; J gene: TRBJ2-5; clone size: many; D gene: TRBD2; CDR3 DNA: TGTGCCAGCTCACCTAGCGGGAGCCAAGAGACCCAGTACTTC; CDR3 protein: CASSPSGSQETQYF
V gene: TRBV13; J gene: TRBJ1-2; clone size: many; D gene: TRBD1; CDR3 DNA: TGTGCCAGCAGCTTCCGGGACAGGGCGGGTGGCTACACCTTC; CDR3 protein: CASSFRDRAGGYTF
V gene: TRBV20-1; J gene: TRBJ2-3; clone size: .; D gene: .; CDR3 DNA: TGCAGTGCTAGAGATTGGATCTTTAGAACACCCTATGACACAGATACGCAGTATTTT; CDR3 protein: CSARDWIFRTPYDTDTQYF
V gene: TRBV9; J gene: TRBJ2-5; clone size: .; D gene: .; CDR3 DNA: TGTGCCAGCAGCGTAGAGGACAGCCACCAAGAGACCCGGTACTTC; CDR3 protein: CASSVEDSHQETRYF
V gene: TRBV5-6; J gene: TRBJ2-3; clone size: .; D gene: .; CDR3 DNA: TGTGCCAGCAGCACTACCGGGACGATCAGCACAGATACGCAGTATTTT; CDR3 protein: CASSTTGTISTDTQYF
V gene: TRBV19; J gene: TRBJ1-5; clone size: few; D gene: .; CDR3 DNA: TGTGCCAGTAGTATTGGCAGCATAAGCAATCAGCCCCAGCATTTT; CDR3 protein: CASSIGSISNQPQHF
V gene: TRBV7-8; J gene: TRBJ1-2; clone size: many; D gene: .; CDR3 DNA: TGTGCCAGCAGCTTAGTTCCAGGGGATTATGGCTACACCTTC; CDR3 protein: CASSLVPGDYGYTF
V gene: TRBV4-2; J gene: TRBJ1-1; clone size: .; D gene: .; CDR3 DNA: TGTGCCAGCAGCCAAGATGTGGCTTTCGGGGACACTGAAGCTGTCTTT; CDR3 protein: CASSQDVAFGDTEAVF
V gene: TRBV20-1; J gene: TRBJ2-6; clone size: few; D gene: .; CDR3 DNA: TGCAGTGCTAGAGATTTCGACAGGAGTGCTGGGGCCAACGTCCTGACTTTC; CDR3 protein: CSARDFDRSAGANVLTF
V gene: TRBV20-1; J gene: TRBJ2-5; clone size: many; D gene: TRBD1; CDR3 DNA: TGCAGTGCTAGAGATGGGACAGGGCAAGAGACCCAGTACTTC; CDR3 protein: CSARDGTGQETQYF
V gene: TRBV19; J gene: TRBJ2-1; clone size: many; D gene: .; CDR3 DNA: TGTGCCAGTAGTATGCGCGGGCCAACCTACAATGAGCAGTTCTTC; CDR3 protein: CASSMRGPTYNEQFF
V gene: TRBV20-1; J gene: TRBJ2-3; clone size: few; D gene: .; CDR3 DNA: TGCAGTGCTACTTCTCGATGGGATACGCAGTATTTT; CDR3 protein: CSATSRWDTQYF
V gene: TRBV20-1; J gene: TRBJ2-5; clone size: many; D gene: .; CDR3 DNA: TGCAGTGCTAGAGAGGGGGGAACGGAGACCCAGTACTTC; CDR3 protein: CSAREGGTETQYF
V gene: TRBV20-1; J gene: TRBJ2-4; clone size: many; D gene: .; CDR3 DNA: TGCAGTGCTTTCCAGGGGAGGGCCAAAAACATTCAGTACTTC; CDR3 protein: CSAFQGRAKNIQYF
V gene: TRBV6-1; J gene: TRBJ1-5; clone size: few; D gene: .; CDR3 DNA: TGTGCCAGCAGTGATTACTATAGCAATCAGCCCCAGCATTTT; CDR3 protein: CASSDYYSNQPQHF
V gene: TRBV6-5; J gene: TRBJ2-7; clone size: many; D gene: TRBD1; CDR3 DNA: TGTGCCAGCAGTTACCTCGACAGGGTCCACGAGCAGTACTTC; CDR3 protein: CASSYLDRVHEQYF
V gene: TRBV16; J gene: TRBJ1-2; clone size: .; D gene: TRBD1; CDR3 DNA: TGTGCCAGCAGCAAAATACAAACCTCCGGGACAGTAGACTATGGCTACACCTTC; CDR3 protein: CASSKIQTSGTVDYGYTF
V gene: TRBV7-9; J gene: TRBJ2-5; clone size: .; D gene: TRBD1; CDR3 DNA: TGTGCCAGCAGCCCGGGACAGAAAAAAGAGACCCAGTACTTC; CDR3 protein: CASSPGQKKETQYF
V gene: TRBV5-5; J gene: TRBJ2-3; clone size: many; D gene: .; CDR3 DNA: TGTGCCAGCGGAGAACCGGGACTTACGCAGTATTTT; CDR3 protein: CASGEPGLTQYF
V gene: TRBV6-1; J gene: TRBJ2-3; clone size: many; D gene: .; CDR3 DNA: TGTGCCAGCAATAGGGGCCTAAGCAGCACAGATACGCAGTATTTT; CDR3 protein: CASNRGLSSTDTQYF
V gene: TRBV18; J gene: TRBJ2-2; clone size: many; D gene: .; CDR3 DNA: TGTGCCAGCTCACGGGGCCAGGGGACCGGGGAGCTGTTTTTT; CDR3 protein: CASSRGQGTGELFF
V gene: TRBV12-3/TRBV12-4; J gene: TRBJ1-2; clone size: few; D gene: .; CDR3 DNA: TGTGCCAGCAGTGGGGGTTTGATTGGCTACACCTTC; CDR3 protein: CASSGGLIGYTF
V gene: TRBV15; J gene: TRBJ1-1; clone size: many; D gene: .; CDR3 DNA: TGTGCCACCAGCCGACGAGCATTGGTGTCTGCGACGAACACTGAAGCTTTCTTT; CDR3 protein: CATSRRALVSATNTEAFF
V gene: TRBV27; J gene: TRBJ2-1; clone size: many; D gene: TRBD2; CDR3 DNA: TGTGCCAGCAGCCCCAGACTAGCGGGGGGGCCGGGTGAGCAGTTCTTC; CDR3 protein: CASSPRLAGGPGEQFF
V gene: TRBV28; J gene: TRBJ2-7; clone size: .; D gene: .; CDR3 DNA: TGTGCCAGCAGTTTTGGGCGTCCGGGGGAGCAGTACTTC; CDR3 protein: CASSFGRPGEQYF
V gene: TRBV20-1; J gene: TRBJ2-5; clone size: many; D gene: .; CDR3 DNA: TGCAGTGCTAGAGAACGGGACCACCAAGAGACCCAGTACTTC; CDR3 protein: CSARERDHQETQYF
V gene: TRBV18; J gene: TRBJ2-7; clone size: many; D gene: TRBD1; CDR3 DNA: TGTGCCAGCTCACCGGGACAGGGTGGCGAGCAGTACTTC; CDR3 protein: CASSPGQGGEQYF
V gene: TRBV4-2; J gene: TRBJ1-2; clone size: few; D gene: .; CDR3 DNA: TGTGCCAGCAGCCACAGGGGTCGGCGGGTCGGGTATGGCTACACCTTC; CDR3 protein: CASSHRGRRVGYGYTF
V gene: TRBV20-1; J gene: TRBJ2-4; clone size: few; D gene: .; CDR3 DNA: TGCAGTGCTAGTGATGCCGCAGGGTTCAAAAACATTCAGTACTTC; CDR3 protein: CSASDAAGFKNIQYF
V gene: TRBV19; J gene: TRBJ1-2; clone size: few; D gene: .; CDR3 DNA: TGTGCCAGTAGTATAGATCGAGGGCGACATTATGGCTACACCTTC; CDR3 protein: CASSIDRGRHYGYTF
V gene: TRBV13; J gene: TRBJ2-5; clone size: many; D gene: TRBD1; CDR3 DNA: TGTGCCAGCAGGGCTGGGACAGGGAGAGAGACCCAGTACTTC; CDR3 protein: CASRAGTGRETQYF
V gene: TRBV30; J gene: TRBJ2-3; clone size: many; D gene: TRBD2; CDR3 DNA: TGTGCCTGGATAGGTAGCGGGGCAGATACGCAGTATTTT; CDR3 protein: CAWIGSGADTQYF